One and the same sample provided the 20 T cell receptor beta chains below, sequenced in a study of T-cell memory formation after mild COVID-19. TCRdb processed the 5' RACE reads anew with MiXCR; each CDR3 protein has one entry. This table has under 300,000 distinct CDR3 sequences, 15% to 20% appearing once. The sequencing sample was made of PBMCs or a T cell subset sorted from them (not recorded which). These receptors all stem from a man aged 18 to 35 who had mild COVID-19 (a few samples of this study predate the infection). Cell type and time point are not known.

This clonotype turned up a few times. The CDR3 region has the DNA TGTGCCAGCAGGCCCGGGTCTAGCGGGGCCTACACCGGGGAGCTGTTTTTT. It yields the protein CASRPGSSGAYTGELFF. The rearrangement joins TRBV9 to TRBJ2-2; 9 nucleotides agree with TRBD2. This CDR3 is 17 amino acids long. J lost 3 bases, V lost 5 bases, and 11 bases had no gene match. The germline CDR1 and CDR2 sequences are SGDLS and YYNGEE.

The chain joins TRBV5-5 to TRBJ2-2; D is undetermined. This CDR3 spans 12 amino acids. Per germline, CDR1 SGHKS and CDR2 YYEKEE (reference sequence). The V end lost 6 bases, the J end lost 3 bases, and 6 bases lay between the germline ends. The chain's CDR3 is CASTRDTGELFF. Here the CDR3 DNA reads TGTGCCAGCACCCGGGACACCGGGGAGCTGTTTTTT.

This chain links TRBV20-1 with TRBJ1-6; 7 bases are a match to TRBD1. V lost 5 bases, J lost 12 bases, and 16 bases stayed unmatched. Germline CDR1 and CDR2: DFQATT and SNEGSKA (reference sequence). The CDR3 spans 15 residues. This CDR3 is CSARGGGQSYGPLHF. The CDR3 bases are TGCAGTGCTCGAGGGGGGGGACAGTCGTATGGACCCCTCCACTTT.

There are a few counts of this clonotype. V and J are TRBV5-1 and TRBJ1-1, with TRBD1 as a possible D gene (5 bases). The CDR3 is 13 residues long. In germline, CDR1 is SGHRS, CDR2 YFSETQ. The V end was cut by 5 bases, the J end by 0 bases, with 8 bases between. The CDR3 is CASRRGLNTEAFF. CDR3 coding DNA: TGCGCCAGCAGACGGGGGTTGAACACTGAAGCTTTCTTT.

There are a few counts of this clonotype. This chain joins TRBV30 and TRBJ1-1; TRBD1 aligns across 8 bases. V shed 7 bases, J shed 2 bases, and the junction held 15 bases outside the gene matches. Per germline, CDR1 GTSNPN and CDR2 SVGIG (reference sequence). The CDR3 is made up of 16 amino acids. In nucleotides, the CDR3 is TGTGCCTACCAAACTACAGGGGGATCGAGCAACACTGAAGCTTTCTTT. Translated: CAYQTTGGSSNTEAFF.

The table lists this clonotype with a few counts. The chain has TRBV11-2 and TRBJ2-7; D gene uncertain. Germline V lookup: CDR1 SGHAT, CDR2 FQNNGV. This CDR3 comprises 12 residues. The germline V and J ends were trimmed by 5 bases and 6 bases, with 11 bases remaining between them. Written as DNA, the CDR3 is TGTGCCAGCAGCCGATCTGTGGGCGAGCAGTACTTC. This sequence encodes CASSRSVGEQYF.

The V and J genes are TRBV4-2 and TRBJ2-3, with TRBD2 matching 7 bases. V was pared by 4 bases and J by 6 bases, with 13 bases of the junction left unmatched. This CDR3 has 16 amino acids. The germline gives CDR1 LGHNA, CDR2 YNFKEQ. For the CDR3, the DNA is TGTGCCAGCAGCCCCCACGGGAGGACCACCGGGGATACGCAGTATTTT. Protein: CASSPHGRTTGDTQYF.

This clonotype has a count of ten or more. The chain recombines TRBV28 with TRBJ2-1; either TRBD1 or TRBD2 may supply D (5 bases each). The CDR3 is 13 amino acids. Germline-derived CDR1 and CDR2 are MDHEN and SYDVKM. Trimming took off 6 bases at V and 4 bases at J, with 10 bases between the two ends. For the CDR3, the DNA is TGTGCCAGCAGCACCGGGGCATACAATGAGCAGTTCTTC. This encodes CASSTGAYNEQFF. Full variable domain (missing parts from reference TRBV28 and TRBJ2-1): DVKVTQSSRYLVKRTGEKVFLECVQDMDHENMFWYRQDPGLGLRLIYFSYDVKMKEKGDIPEGYSVSREKKERFSLILESASTNQTSMYLCASSTGAYNEQFFGPGTRLTVL.

The table lists this clonotype with many counts. The chain joins TRBV12-3 or TRBV12-4 to TRBJ2-5; D may correspond to TRBD1 or TRBD2 (5 bases each). There are 14 residues in the CDR3. V lost 0 bases and J lost 7, with 12 bases in between. CDR3 DNA: TGTGCCAGCAGTTTAGCGCTAGCTGGGGGGACCCAGTACTTC. Its protein product is CASSLALAGGTQYF.

This clonotype was seen ten or more times. J is TRBJ2-7 and V is TRBV7-2; the D gene is possibly TRBD2 (6 bases). Germline V gene lookup returns CDR1 SGHTA and CDR2 FQGNSA. The CDR3 has 13 amino acids. The ends were cut back, 5 bases at V and 3 bases at J, with 11 bases in the middle. Here the CDR3 DNA reads TGTGCCAGCAGCCCGCCCGGGGGCTACGAGCAGTACTTC. Its protein is CASSPPGGYEQYF.

This clonotype was detected only a few times. J is TRBJ1-2 and V is TRBV11-2; perhaps TRBD1 as D (5 bases). CDR3 size: 13 residues. Germline lookup yields CDR1 SGHAT and CDR2 FQNNGV. The V gene lost 2 bases and the J gene lost 7 bases, with 11 bases spanning the gap. CDR3 protein: CASSLKTVTGYTF. CDR3 DNA sequence: TGTGCCAGCAGCTTAAAGACAGTAACTGGCTACACCTTC.

The sample holds a few counts of this clonotype. For the CDR3, the DNA is TGTGCCAGCAGCGCAGCCGTAAGCTCCTACAATGAGCAGTTCTTC. As protein: CASSAAVSSYNEQFF. V gene TRBV5-5 combines with J gene TRBJ2-1; no reliable D call. This CDR3 contains 15 residues. Per the germline V gene, CDR1 is SGHKS and CDR2 is YYEKEE (reference sequence). V was clipped by 4 bases and J by 0 bases, with 11 bases between them.

This chain links TRBV9 with TRBJ2-3; D might be TRBD2 (6 bases). V was shortened by 3 bases and J by 3 bases, with 14 bases between the two germline ends. The CDR3 runs to 15 residues. Germline CDR1 is SGDLS and CDR2 is YYNGEE. CDR3 residues: CASSARDSLTDTQYF. CDR3 coding DNA: TGTGCCAGCAGCGCGAGGGACTCATTGACAGATACGCAGTATTTT.

V is TRBV2 and J is TRBJ1-1, with TRBD1 matching over 7 bases. Looked up from germline, CDR1 is SNHLY and CDR2 is FYNNEI. CDR3 size: 14 residues. V was clipped by 4 bases and J by 0 bases; unmatched bases: 2. The CDR3 sequence: CASSGDSLNTEAFF. CDR3 nucleotides: TGTGCCAGCAGTGGGGACAGCCTGAACACTGAAGCTTTCTTT. The whole variable domain, remainder taken from reference TRBV2 and TRBJ1-1, is EPEVTQTPSHQVTQMGQEVILRCVPISNHLYFYWYRQILGQKVEFLVSFYNNEISEKSEIFDDQFSVERPDGSNFTLKIRSTKLEDSAMYFCASSGDSLNTEAFFGQGTRLTVV.

The rearrangement joins TRBV7-9 to TRBJ1-5; 10 positions match TRBD1. J lost 6 bases, V lost 1 base, and 6 bases had no gene match. This CDR3 region has 16 residues. Per the germline V gene, CDR1 is SEHNR and CDR2 is FQNEAQ (reference sequence). This CDR3 reads CASSLGQGALGQPQHF. CDR3 DNA sequence: TGTGCCAGCAGCTTAGGACAGGGGGCGCTGGGTCAGCCCCAGCATTTT.

This clonotype was found a few times. This chain uses TRBV7-2 with TRBJ1-1; D remains ambiguous. The CDR3 loop spans 12 amino acids. The V gene lost 8 bases and the J gene lost 6 bases, with 13 bases spanning the gap. Germline loops: CDR1 SGHTA, CDR2 FQGNSA. The CDR3 protein is CASSSRVAEAFF. The CDR3, as DNA: TGTGCCAGCTCTAGTAGGGTCGCTGAAGCTTTCTTT. The variable domain in full, completed from reference TRBV7-2 and TRBJ1-1, reads GAGVSQSPSNKVTEKGKDVELRCDPISGHTALYWYRQSLGQGLEFLIYFQGNSAPDKSGLPSDRFSAERTGGSVSTLTIQRTQQEDSAVYLCASSSRVAEAFFGQGTRLTVV.

Only a few counts were recorded for this clonotype. CDR3 loop: CASSRITGGALAFF. The CDR3 bases are TGCGCCAGCAGCCGAATAACAGGGGGCGCGTTAGCTTTCTTT. The genes are TRBV4-3 and TRBJ1-1, with 9 bases fitting TRBD1. V lost 4 bases to trimming and J lost 10 bases; unmatched junction nucleotides: 10. CDR1 and CDR2 from the germline V gene are LGHNA and YSLEER. The CDR3 consists of 14 residues.

This clonotype was found a few times. This chain uses TRBV5-1 with TRBJ2-5; 9 bases line up with TRBD2. CDR3 length equals 17 residues. Germline CDR1 reads SGHRS; CDR2 reads YFSETQ. The ends lost 5 bases at V and 4 bases at J; junction bases unmatched: 15. The CDR3 bases are TGCGCCAGCAGTCCAACAAATAGCGGGGGTCAAGGAGAGACCCAGTACTTC. Translation gives CASSPTNSGGQGETQYF.

This clonotype has more than one count but fewer than ten. J is TRBJ1-6 and V is TRBV28, with D unresolved. CDR1 MDHEN and CDR2 SYDVKM come from the germline V gene. Trimming took off 1 base at V and 8 bases at J, with 9 bases between the two ends. This CDR3 contains 14 residues. In DNA form, the CDR3 reads TGTGCCAGCAGTTTATACGACGTTGATTCACCCCTCCACTTT. This encodes CASSLYDVDSPLHF.

This chain joins TRBV5-1 and TRBJ1-5, with a tentative D call TRBD1 (6 bases). V lost 0 bases and J lost 6, with 10 bases in between. The CDR3 is made up of 14 amino acids. CDR1 is SGHRS and CDR2 is YFSETQ in the germline V gene. Written as DNA, the CDR3 is TGCGCCAGCAGCTTGGTGGGAGGGGGTCAGCCCCAGCATTTT. This gives the protein CASSLVGGGQPQHF.